This T cell receptor beta chain was sequenced during a study of shared clonotypes between healthy human individuals. On the study more broadly: Donors were two women and three men aged 18 to 49. Study conclusions and caveats: Represented diversity, genetic and exposure-history alike, was limited by few donors. Depth was large, yet rarefaction showed that sorted-subset sequencing was incomplete.

Naive CD8 cells were CD45RO-negative, positively selected for CCR7, excluding terminally differentiated effector memory CD45RA+ cells. Germline trimming cut 1 base from V and 4 bases from J; bases unmatched to any gene: 10. Looked up from germline, CDR1 is SGHRS and CDR2 is YFSETQ. The CDR3 covers 18 residues. Around 30,000 T cell genomes (around 0.2 ug DNA) went into each sorted-subset replicate. Profiling relied on immunoSEQ multiplex PCR, and the TCRdb table lists in-frame clones only, not all of them. Of about 590,000 clones detected, 95% to 96% appear once; the ten largest clones hold around 0.11%. Concerning this clone itself: Its matching antigen is unknown.

The genes are TRBV5-1 and TRBJ2-7; 14 nucleotides line up with TRBD2. Source material: naive CD8+ T cells sorted from blood. This receptor was identified in a woman younger than 45 in good health. CDR3 in amino acids: CASSLTGLAGGSGYEQYF. The CDR3 nucleotides read TGCGCCAGCAGCTTGACCGGACTAGCGGGAGGCTCTGGGTACGAGCAGTACTTC. The whole variable domain, filled in from reference TRBV5-1 and TRBJ2-7, reads KAGVTQTPRYLIKTRGQQVTLSCSPISGHRSVSWYQQTPGQGLQFLFEYFSETQRNKGNFPGRFSGRQFSNSRSEMNVSTLELGDSALYLCASSLTGLAGGSGYEQYFGPGTRLTVT.